Presented here are 15 T cell receptor beta chains from one specimen sequenced in a study of blood T cell repertoires in COVID-19. Repertoires were generated with immunoSEQ multiplex PCR, while TCRdb's copy carries only in-frame clones and drops some. The sample includes 55,000 to 70,000 clones, about nine tenths of them seen just once. Sequenced material: peripheral blood. The receptors shown here come from a woman under 30 with acute or convalescent COVID-19.

This chain connects TRBV28 to TRBJ1-1, with a possible D match to TRBD1 (6 bases). The length of the CDR3 is 15 residues. Germline lookup yields CDR1 MDHEN and CDR2 SYDVKM. V was cut by 5 bases and J by 5 bases, with 18 bases left in between. The DNA of the CDR3 is TGTGCCAGCAGTCCCAGGGGCAGGGGTAGGACTGAAGCTTTCTTT. Encoded protein: CASSPRGRGRTEAFF.

V is TRBV19 and J is TRBJ2-7; D is possibly TRBD2 (6 bases). V shed 5 bases and J shed 0 bases, with 11 bases lying between them. The CDR3 sequence is 14 residues long. Germline CDR1 and CDR2: LNHDA and SQIVND (reference sequence). The CDR3 DNA reads TGTGCCAGTAGTGCAAGACTAGACTCCTACGAGCAGTACTTC. This translates into CASSARLDSYEQYF.

The chain uses TRBV19 and TRBJ2-3, with 9 nucleotides matching TRBD2. V trimming: 7 bases; J trimming: 1 base; junction bases outside the gene matches: 3. Per germline, CDR1 LNHDA and CDR2 SQIVND (reference sequence). There are 14 residues in the CDR3. This CDR3 is CASTRTSGTDTQYF. The CDR3 bases are TGTGCCAGTACCAGGACTAGCGGCACAGATACGCAGTATTTT.

The genes are TRBV14 and TRBJ2-5, with 10 positions matching TRBD1. V lost 1 base and J lost 2; bases outside the gene matches: 7. The CDR3 spans 17 residues. Germline V gene lookup returns CDR1 SGHDN and CDR2 FVKESK. The CDR3 nucleotides read TGTGCCAGCAGCCAAGCGTACGGGACAGGGGTTCAAGAGACCCAGTACTTC. The encoded protein is CASSQAYGTGVQETQYF.

This chain uses TRBV28 with TRBJ1-1; D is unresolved. The CDR3 contains 12 residues. Looked up from germline, CDR1 is MDHEN and CDR2 is SYDVKM. Trimming took 5 bases from V and 11 from J, leaving 15 bases between them. The CDR3 loop reads CASSPYLDGAFF. The CDR3 DNA reads as TGTGCCAGCAGTCCCTATCTTGACGGGGCTTTCTTT.

This clone was detected once. V gene TRBV7-9 combines with J gene TRBJ2-3, with D possibly matching TRBD2 (6 bases). With 5 bases removed from V and 4 bases from J, the gap between germline ends came to 25 bases. CDR3 length: 18 amino acids. Germline CDR1 SEHNR, CDR2 FQNEAQ (reference sequence). In DNA form, the CDR3 reads TGTGCCAGCAGCCACCTATCCTTCCGGGAGCGACCAGCAGATACGCAGTATTTT. The encoded protein is CASSHLSFRERPADTQYF.

V and J are TRBV28 and TRBJ1-5; TRBD1 is a possible D gene (5 bases). Germline V gene data show CDR1 as MDHEN and CDR2 as SYDVKM. V was cut by 4 bases and J by 0 bases, with 16 bases left in between. CDR3 length: 17 amino acids. The chain's CDR3 is CASSSPSGGISNQPQHF. The CDR3 nucleotides read TGTGCCAGCAGTTCCCCCTCGGGGGGGATTAGCAATCAGCCCCAGCATTTT. The whole variable domain, remainder taken from reference TRBV28 and TRBJ1-5, is DVKVTQSSRYLVKRTGEKVFLECVQDMDHENMFWYRQDPGLGLRLIYFSYDVKMKEKGDIPEGYSVSREKKERFSLILESASTNQTSMYLCASSSPSGGISNQPQHFGDGTRLSIL.

The chain uses TRBV6-5 and TRBJ1-5, with a tentative D call TRBD1 (6 bases). V lost 6 bases and J lost 4, with 16 bases in between. Germline CDR1 and CDR2: MNHEY and SVGAGI. CDR3 length equals 15 residues. DNA of the CDR3: TGTGCCAGCAGATCACAGGGTGTAGGGAATCAGCCCCAGCATTTT. It specifies CASRSQGVGNQPQHF.

CDR3 amino acids: CASGQGTGVGETQYF. CDR3 nucleotide sequence: TGTGCTAGTGGTCAAGGGACAGGGGTAGGAGAGACCCAGTACTTC. The V and J genes are TRBV12-5 and TRBJ2-5; 10 bases fit TRBD1. The germline CDR1 and CDR2 sequences are LGHNT and FRNRAP. There are 15 residues in the CDR3. Trimming took 5 bases from V and 4 from J; bases not matched to a gene: 7.

The gene calls are TRBV20-1 and TRBJ2-7; 9 nucleotides agree with TRBD2. Per germline, CDR1 DFQATT and CDR2 SNEGSKA (reference sequence). The V and J ends lost 3 bases and 4 bases, in that order; junction bases with no gene match: 4. The CDR3 spans 13 residues. In nucleotides, the CDR3 is TGCAGTGCTAGTGGCGGGGGGGCTTACGAGCAGTACTTC. Translated, it gives CSASGGGAYEQYF.

This clone was counted at least ten times. The V and J genes are TRBV9 and TRBJ1-6; D is unresolved. Trimming took 3 bases from V and 9 from J, leaving 13 bases between them. This CDR3 has 14 amino acids. Germline assignment: CDR1 SGDLS and CDR2 YYNGEE. CDR3 bases: TGTGCCAGCAGCGACGGCCTTGGGAGTTCACCCCTCCACTTT. It translates to CASSDGLGSSPLHF.

This clone was seen once. The chain has TRBV19 and TRBJ1-1; D call uncertain. V lost 11 bases and J lost 5, with 18 bases in between. The CDR3 spans 13 residues. Germline-derived CDR1 and CDR2 are LNHDA and SQIVND (reference sequence). In DNA form, the CDR3 reads TGTGCCTCCCAGAGGAAGGGAGAAACTGAAGCTTTCTTT. This encodes CASQRKGETEAFF.

V is TRBV30 and J is TRBJ2-7; TRBD2 might be the D (6 bases). The CDR3 is made up of 12 amino acids. The V and J ends lost 5 bases and 5 bases respectively, with 13 bases between them. The germline CDR1 and CDR2 sequences are GTSNPN and SVGIG (reference sequence). CDR3 sequence reads: CAWATSSDEQYF. The CDR3 bases are TGTGCCTGGGCCACCTCTAGCGACGAGCAGTACTTC.

The rearrangement links TRBV23-1 to TRBJ1-5, with D possibly TRBD1 on 5 matching bases. TRBV23-1 is sorted into the ORF group, with uncertain function. V was shortened by 10 bases and J by 0 bases, with 25 bases between the two germline ends. This CDR3 is built from 18 residues. For the CDR3, the DNA is TGCGCCACCCCCGAACCTTCACAGGTCGTAATTAGCAATCAGCCCCAGCATTTT. Its protein is CATPEPSQVVISNQPQHF.

The chain links TRBV28 to TRBJ2-2; D is ambiguous. The CDR3 loop spans 12 amino acids. The V end was cut by 7 bases, the J end by 8 bases, with 11 bases between. The germline CDR1 and CDR2 sequences are MDHEN and SYDVKM. In nucleotides, the CDR3 is TGTGCCAGCACCCACGAAACTGGGGAGCTGTTTTTT. Translation gives CASTHETGELFF.